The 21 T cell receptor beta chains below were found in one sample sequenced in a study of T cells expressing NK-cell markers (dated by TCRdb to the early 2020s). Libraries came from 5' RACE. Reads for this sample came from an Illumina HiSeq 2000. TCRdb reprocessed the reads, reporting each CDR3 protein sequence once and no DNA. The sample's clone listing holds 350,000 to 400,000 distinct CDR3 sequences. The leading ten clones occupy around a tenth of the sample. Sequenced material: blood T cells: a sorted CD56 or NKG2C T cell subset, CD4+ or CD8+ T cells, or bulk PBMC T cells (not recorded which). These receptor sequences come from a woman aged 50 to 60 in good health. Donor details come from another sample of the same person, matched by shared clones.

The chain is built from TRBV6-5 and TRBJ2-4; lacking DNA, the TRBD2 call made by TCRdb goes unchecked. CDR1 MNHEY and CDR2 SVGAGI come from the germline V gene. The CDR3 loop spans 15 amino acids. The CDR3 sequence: CASSNSGNGKNIQYF.

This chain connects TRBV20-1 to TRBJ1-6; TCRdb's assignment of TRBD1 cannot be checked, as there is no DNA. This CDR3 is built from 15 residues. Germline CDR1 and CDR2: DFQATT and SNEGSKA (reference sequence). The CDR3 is CSANTGFLSHSPLHF.

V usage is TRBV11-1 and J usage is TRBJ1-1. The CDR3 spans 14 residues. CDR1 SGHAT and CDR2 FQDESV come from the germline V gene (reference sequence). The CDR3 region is CASSLVLENTEAFF.

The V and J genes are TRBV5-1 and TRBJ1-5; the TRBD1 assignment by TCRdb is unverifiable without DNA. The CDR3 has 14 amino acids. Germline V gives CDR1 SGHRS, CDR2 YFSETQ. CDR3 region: CASSLEGTGGIQHF.

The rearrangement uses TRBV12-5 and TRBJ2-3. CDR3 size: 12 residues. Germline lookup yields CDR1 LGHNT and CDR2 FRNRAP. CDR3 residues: CASGLGLHTQYF. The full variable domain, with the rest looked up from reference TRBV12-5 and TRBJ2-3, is DARVTQTPRHKVTEMGQEVTMRCQPILGHNTVFWYRQTMMQGLELLAYFRNRAPLDDSGMPKDRFSAEMPDATLATLKIQPSEPRDSAVYFCASGLGLHTQYFGPGTRLTVL.

This CDR3 is CSASDRSGGYTF. The J gene is TRBJ1-2, the V gene TRBV20-1. The CDR3 sequence is 12 residues long. CDR1 and CDR2 (germline): DFQATT, SNEGSKA (reference sequence).

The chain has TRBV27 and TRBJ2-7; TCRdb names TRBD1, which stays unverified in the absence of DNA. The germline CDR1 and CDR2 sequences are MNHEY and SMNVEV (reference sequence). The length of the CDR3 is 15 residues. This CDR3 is CASSGTGTGLQEQYF.

CDR3 amino acids: CASTIELQGGRAKNIQYF. This chain connects TRBV12-3 or TRBV12-4 to TRBJ2-4; the D call from TCRdb, TRBD2, cannot be confirmed without DNA. This CDR3 has 18 residues.

The CDR3 sequence: CASSQVGQGNTGELFF. The chain links TRBV4-2 to TRBJ2-2; the TCRdb call, TRBD1, lacks DNA for checking. CDR3 length: 16 amino acids. Germline CDR1 LGHNA, CDR2 YNFKEQ.

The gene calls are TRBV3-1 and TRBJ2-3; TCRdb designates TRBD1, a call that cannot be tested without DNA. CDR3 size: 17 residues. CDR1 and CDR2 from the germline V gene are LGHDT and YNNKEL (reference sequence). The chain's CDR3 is CASSLLFRDTLTDTQYF.

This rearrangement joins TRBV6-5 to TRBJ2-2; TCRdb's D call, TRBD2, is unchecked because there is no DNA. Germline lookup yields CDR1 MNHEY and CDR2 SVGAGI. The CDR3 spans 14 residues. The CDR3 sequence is CASSQGLVNRELFF.

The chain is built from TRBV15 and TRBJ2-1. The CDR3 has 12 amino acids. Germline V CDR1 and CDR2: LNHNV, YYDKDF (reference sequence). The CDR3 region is CATSSLVDEQFF.

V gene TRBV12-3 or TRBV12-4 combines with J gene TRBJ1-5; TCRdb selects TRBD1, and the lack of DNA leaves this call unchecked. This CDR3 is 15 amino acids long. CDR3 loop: CASSTQGMANQPQHF.

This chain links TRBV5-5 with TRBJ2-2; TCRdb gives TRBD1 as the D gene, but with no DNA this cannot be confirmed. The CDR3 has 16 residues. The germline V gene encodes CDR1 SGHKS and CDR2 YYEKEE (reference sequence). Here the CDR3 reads CASSLVLRGLAGELFF. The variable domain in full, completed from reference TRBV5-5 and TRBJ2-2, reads DAGVTQSPTHLIKTRGQQVTLRCSPISGHKSVSWYQQVLGQGPQFIFQYYEKEERGRGNFPDRFSARQFPNYSSELNVNALLLGDSALYLCASSLVLRGLAGELFFGEGSRLTVL.

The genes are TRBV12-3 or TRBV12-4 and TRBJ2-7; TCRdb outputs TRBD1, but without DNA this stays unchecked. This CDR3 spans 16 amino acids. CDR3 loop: CASSLVGGHSSYEQYF.

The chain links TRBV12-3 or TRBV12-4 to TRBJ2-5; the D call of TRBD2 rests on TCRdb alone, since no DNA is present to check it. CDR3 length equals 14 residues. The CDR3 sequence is CASSSTLAGGTQYF.

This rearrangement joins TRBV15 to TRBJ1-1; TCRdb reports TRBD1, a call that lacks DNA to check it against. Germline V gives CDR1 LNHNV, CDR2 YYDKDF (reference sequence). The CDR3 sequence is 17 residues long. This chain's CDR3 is CATRRERAGGRGTEAFF.

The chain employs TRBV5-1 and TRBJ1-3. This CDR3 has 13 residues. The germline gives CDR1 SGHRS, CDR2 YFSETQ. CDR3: CASSLTRGNTIYF.

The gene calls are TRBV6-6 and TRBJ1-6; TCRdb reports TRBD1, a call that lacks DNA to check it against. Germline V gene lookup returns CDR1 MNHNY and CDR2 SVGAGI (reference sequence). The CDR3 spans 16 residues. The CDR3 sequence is CASSFQGQVPFSPLHF.

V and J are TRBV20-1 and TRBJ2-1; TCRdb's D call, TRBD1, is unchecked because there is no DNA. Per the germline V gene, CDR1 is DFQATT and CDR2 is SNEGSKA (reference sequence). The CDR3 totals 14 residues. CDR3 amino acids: CSANGTGEYNEQFF.

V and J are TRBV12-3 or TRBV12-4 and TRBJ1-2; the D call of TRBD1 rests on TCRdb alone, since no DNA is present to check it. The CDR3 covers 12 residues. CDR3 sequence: CASSPRGLGYTF.